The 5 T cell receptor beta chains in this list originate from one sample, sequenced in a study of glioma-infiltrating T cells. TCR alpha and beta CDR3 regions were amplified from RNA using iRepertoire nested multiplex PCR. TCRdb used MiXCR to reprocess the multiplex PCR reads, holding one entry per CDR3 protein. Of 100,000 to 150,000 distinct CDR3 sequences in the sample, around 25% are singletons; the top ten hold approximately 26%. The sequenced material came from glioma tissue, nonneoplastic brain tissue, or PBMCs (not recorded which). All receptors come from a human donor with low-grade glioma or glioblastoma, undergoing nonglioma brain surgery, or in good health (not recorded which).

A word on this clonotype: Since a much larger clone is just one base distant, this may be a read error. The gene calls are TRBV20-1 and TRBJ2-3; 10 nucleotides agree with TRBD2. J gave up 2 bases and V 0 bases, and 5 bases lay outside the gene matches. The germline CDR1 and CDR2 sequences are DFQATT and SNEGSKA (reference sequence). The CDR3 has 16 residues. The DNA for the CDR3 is TGCAGTGCTAGAGACGCTAGCGGGGGCCACACAGATACGCAGTATTTT. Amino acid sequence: CSARDASGGHTDTQYF.

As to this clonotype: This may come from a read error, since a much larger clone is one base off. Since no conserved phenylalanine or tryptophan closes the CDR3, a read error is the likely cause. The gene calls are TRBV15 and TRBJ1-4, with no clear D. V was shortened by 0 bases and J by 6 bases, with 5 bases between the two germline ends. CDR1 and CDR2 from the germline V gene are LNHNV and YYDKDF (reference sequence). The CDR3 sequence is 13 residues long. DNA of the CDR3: TGTGCCACCAGCAGAGATCGGGATGAAAAACTGTTTTCT. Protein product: CATSRDRDEKLFS.

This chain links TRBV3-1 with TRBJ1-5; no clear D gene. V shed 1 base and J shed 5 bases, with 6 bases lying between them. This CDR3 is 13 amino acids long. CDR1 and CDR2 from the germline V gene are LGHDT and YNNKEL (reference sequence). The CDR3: CASSQGSDQPQHF. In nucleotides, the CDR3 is TGTGCCAGCAGCCAAGGGTCGGATCAGCCCCAGCATTTT.

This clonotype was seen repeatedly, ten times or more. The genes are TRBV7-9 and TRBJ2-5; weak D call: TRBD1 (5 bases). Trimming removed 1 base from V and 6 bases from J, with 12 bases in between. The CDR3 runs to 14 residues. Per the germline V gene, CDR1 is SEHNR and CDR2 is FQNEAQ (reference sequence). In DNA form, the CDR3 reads TGTGCCAGCAGCTTAGAGGCCGGACAAAAGACCCAGTACTTC. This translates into CASSLEAGQKTQYF.

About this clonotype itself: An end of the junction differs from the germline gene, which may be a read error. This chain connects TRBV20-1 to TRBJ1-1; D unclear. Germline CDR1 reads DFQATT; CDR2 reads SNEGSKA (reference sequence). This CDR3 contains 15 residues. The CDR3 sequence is CSVSRWGEANTETFF. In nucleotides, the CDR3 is TGCAGTGTAAGCAGGTGGGGAGAGGCGAACACTGAAACTTTCTTT.